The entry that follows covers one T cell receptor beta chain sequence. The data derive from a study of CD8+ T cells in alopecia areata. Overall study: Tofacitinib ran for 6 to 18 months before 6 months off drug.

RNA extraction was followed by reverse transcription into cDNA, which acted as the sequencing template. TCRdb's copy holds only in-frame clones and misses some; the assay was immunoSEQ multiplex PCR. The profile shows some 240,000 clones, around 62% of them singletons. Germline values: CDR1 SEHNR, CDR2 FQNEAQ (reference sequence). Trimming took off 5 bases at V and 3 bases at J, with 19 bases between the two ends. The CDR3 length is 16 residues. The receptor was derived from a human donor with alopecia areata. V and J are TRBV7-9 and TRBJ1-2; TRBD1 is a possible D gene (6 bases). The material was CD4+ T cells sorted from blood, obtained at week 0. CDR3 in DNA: TGTGCCAGCAGCGCAGGCCCCCGACAGGCCGACTATGGCTACACCTTC. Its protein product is CASSAGPRQADYGYTF.